The 14 T cell receptor beta chains below all came from one sample that was sequenced in a study of STAT3 mutations in large granular lymphocyte leukemia. General study results and limits: Every T-LGLL patient had at least one immunodominant TCRbeta clonotype.

These receptors have no known antigen. Using immunoSEQ multiplex PCR, the repertoire was profiled, and TCRdb retains in-frame clones only, with some absent. The data hold fewer than 20,000 clones, with about nine tenths observed a single time. The specimen sequenced was peripheral blood mononuclear cells. The receptors were sampled from a woman between 50 and 59 years old with T-cell large granular lymphocyte leukemia. Some clones in this sample may be carry-over from other donors' samples.

The V gene is TRBV7-9, the J gene TRBJ2-1; TRBD2 is a possible D gene (5 bases). Germline-derived CDR1 and CDR2 are SEHNR and FQNEAQ (reference sequence). Trimming left V 3 bases short and J 8 bases short, with 14 bases between. The CDR3 is 14 residues long. CDR3 region: CASSLSRTLDEQFF. Written as DNA, the CDR3 is TGTGCCAGCAGCTTGAGTAGGACTTTAGATGAGCAGTTCTTC.

The chain employs TRBV19 and TRBJ1-1, with D perhaps TRBD1 (6 bases). V was pared by 6 bases and J by 11 bases, with 13 bases between. The CDR3 length is 11 residues. Germline-derived CDR1 and CDR2 are LNHDA and SQIVND (reference sequence). The chain's CDR3 is CASRLGQYAFF. CDR3 DNA: TGTGCCAGTAGGCTTGGACAGTACGCTTTCTTT. Together with reference TRBV19 and TRBJ1-1, the CDR3 gives the full variable domain: DGGITQSPKYLFRKEGQNVTLSCEQNLNHDAMYWYRQDPGQGLRLIYYSQIVNDFQKGDIAEGYSVSREKKESFPLTVTSAQKNPTAFYLCASRLGQYAFFGQGTRLTVV.

The chain combines TRBV5-5 with TRBJ2-7, with 10 bases aligning to TRBD2. The CDR3 totals 14 residues. V shed 5 bases, J shed 2 bases, and the junction held 4 bases outside the gene matches. CDR1 and CDR2 from the germline V gene are SGHKS and YYEKEE (reference sequence). This CDR3 is CASRPSGRAYEQYF. As DNA, the CDR3 is TGTGCCAGCAGACCAAGCGGGAGGGCCTACGAGCAGTACTTC.

The genes are TRBV7-9 and TRBJ2-1, with 10 positions matching TRBD2. CDR1 SEHNR and CDR2 FQNEAQ come from the germline V gene (reference sequence). The CDR3 spans 15 residues. J gave up 9 bases and V 3 bases, and 8 bases lay outside the gene matches. The CDR3 spells CASSLASGSRVEQFF. CDR3 coding DNA: TGTGCCAGCAGCTTGGCTAGCGGGAGTCGAGTTGAGCAGTTCTTC.

V usage is TRBV10-3 and J usage is TRBJ2-6; TRBD2 matches at 8 bases. Germline CDR1 and CDR2: ENHRY and SYGVKD. J gave up 4 bases and V 6 bases, and 5 bases lay outside the gene matches. The CDR3 sequence is 15 residues long. The CDR3, as DNA: TGTGCCATCAGACGGGAGGGTTCAGGGGCCAACGTCCTGACTTTC. It yields the protein CAIRREGSGANVLTF.

The CDR3 sequence is CASRNTSGVYNEQFF. In DNA, the CDR3 is TGTGCCAGCAGGAACACTAGCGGGGTTTACAATGAGCAGTTCTTC. V is TRBV5-4 and J is TRBJ2-1; 10 bases are a match to TRBD2. The V gene end was trimmed by 5 bases and the J gene end by 4 bases; junction bases not matched to a gene: 6. Per germline, CDR1 SGHNT and CDR2 YYREEE (reference sequence). This CDR3 has 15 residues.

The rearrangement uses TRBV18 and TRBJ2-1, with 9 bases matching TRBD2. The length of the CDR3 is 14 residues. Germline V CDR1 and CDR2: KGHSH, LQKENI. The V segment lost 3 bases and the J segment 9 bases; nucleotides outside the gene matches: 6. CDR3 residues: CASSPTSGLGEQFF. CDR3 bases: TGTGCCAGCTCACCGACTAGCGGTCTAGGTGAGCAGTTCTTC.

This rearrangement joins TRBV18 to TRBJ1-5; D is possibly TRBD1 (5 bases). Germline V CDR1 and CDR2: KGHSH, LQKENI. V dropped 0 bases and J dropped 6 bases, with 12 bases sitting between them. The CDR3 has 15 residues. The CDR3 is CASSPPGRATQPQHF. In DNA, the CDR3 is TGTGCCAGCTCACCACCCGGCAGGGCGACTCAGCCCCAGCATTTT.

This chain links TRBV7-2 with TRBJ2-7; D is uncertain. Germline loops: CDR1 SGHTA, CDR2 FQGNSA. The CDR3 length is 17 residues. Trimming pared 2 bases from V and 0 bases from J, leaving 17 bases between. The DNA for the CDR3 is TGTGCCAGCAGCTTAAAGAGGTCCGGCTCCAACTCCTACGAGCAGTACTTC. It encodes CASSLKRSGSNSYEQYF.

In this sample, this clone turned up a few times. The chain uses TRBV4-1 and TRBJ2-7, with TRBD2 identical over 9 bases. The germline gives CDR1 MGHRA, CDR2 YSYEKL. The V segment lost 1 base and the J segment 1 base; nucleotides outside the gene matches: 2. The CDR3 has 15 residues. The DNA of the CDR3 is TGCGCCAGCAGCCAAGTCCTAGCGGGGTCCTACGAGCAGTACTTC. It is translated as CASSQVLAGSYEQYF.

This chain connects TRBV5-1 to TRBJ2-7; tentatively, D is TRBD1 (6 bases). Germline V gives CDR1 SGHRS, CDR2 YFSETQ. With 0 bases removed from V and 4 bases from J, the gap between germline ends came to 14 bases. The CDR3 loop spans 15 amino acids. CDR3 coding DNA: TGCGCCAGCAGCTTGGGGGCCGGGACACTTTACGAGCAGTACTTC. This sequence encodes CASSLGAGTLYEQYF.

The chain links TRBV29-1 to TRBJ1-5, with a possible D match to TRBD1 (5 bases). Deletions cut 2 bases from V and 3 bases from J, with 8 bases between. CDR1 is SQVTM and CDR2 is ANQGSEA in the germline V gene. The CDR3 extends over 13 amino acids. The CDR3 is CSVETGINQPQHF. The CDR3 nucleotides are TGCAGCGTTGAAACAGGTATCAATCAGCCCCAGCATTTT.

The rearrangement links TRBV5-1 to TRBJ2-1, with 7 bases matching TRBD1. Per germline, CDR1 SGHRS and CDR2 YFSETQ. J was trimmed by 7 bases and V by 0 bases; bases with no gene match: 7. The CDR3 totals 15 residues. The CDR3 reads CASSLDRGGVNEQFF. CDR3 sequence (DNA): TGCGCCAGCAGCTTGGACAGGGGTGGAGTGAATGAGCAGTTCTTC.

This chain links TRBV29-1 with TRBJ2-1, with D uncertain. Germline V gene sequence: CDR1 SQVTM, CDR2 ANQGSEA. V was trimmed by 3 bases and J by 9 bases, leaving 18 bases between them. The CDR3 spans 14 residues. CDR3 coding DNA: TGCAGCGTTGAGTTACCGCTTTGGTTGGGTGAGCAGTTCTTC. It is translated as CSVELPLWLGEQFF.